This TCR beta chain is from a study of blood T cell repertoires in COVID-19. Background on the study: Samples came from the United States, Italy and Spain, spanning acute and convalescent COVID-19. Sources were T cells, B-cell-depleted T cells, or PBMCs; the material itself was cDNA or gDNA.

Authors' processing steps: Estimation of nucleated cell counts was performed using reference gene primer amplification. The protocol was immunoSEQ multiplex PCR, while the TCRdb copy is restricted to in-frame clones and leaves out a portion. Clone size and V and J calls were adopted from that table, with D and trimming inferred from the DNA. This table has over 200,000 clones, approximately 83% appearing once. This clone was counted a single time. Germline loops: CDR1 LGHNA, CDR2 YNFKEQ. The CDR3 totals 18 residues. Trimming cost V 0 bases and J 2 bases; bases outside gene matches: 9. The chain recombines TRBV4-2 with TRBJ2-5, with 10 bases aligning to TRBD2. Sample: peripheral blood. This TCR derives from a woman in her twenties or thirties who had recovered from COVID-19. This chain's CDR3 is CASSQERTSGLQQETQYF. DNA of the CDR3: TGTGCCAGCAGCCAAGAGAGGACTAGCGGACTACAGCAAGAGACCCAGTACTTC.